This passage covers 18 T cell receptor beta chains from one sample sequenced in a study of read filtering for tumor transcriptome and immune sequencing. From approximately 430 ng of RNA, a library with molecular barcoded alpha/delta and beta/gamma adaptors was made. TCRdb re-analysed the reads in MiXCR, keeping a single row per CDR3 protein. Counted here are about 38,000 distinct CDR3 sequences, 12% to 15% occurring once; the ten biggest clones make up roughly 18%. Sequenced material: a population of CD138-negative cells sorted from bone marrow. These TCRs come from a donor older than 35 with multiple myeloma.

Only a few counts were recorded for this clonotype. This chain joins TRBV28 and TRBJ1-1; no reliable D call. Germline CDR1 and CDR2: MDHEN and SYDVKM. V was pared by 2 bases and J by 1 base, with 8 bases between. The CDR3 consists of 14 residues. The CDR3 is CASSLEKGNTEAFF. The CDR3 DNA follows: TGTGCCAGCAGTTTAGAAAAGGGGAACACTGAAGCTTTCTTT. The full variable domain, completed using reference TRBV28 and TRBJ1-1, is DVKVTQSSRYLVKRTGEKVFLECVQDMDHENMFWYRQDPGLGLRLIYFSYDVKMKEKGDIPEGYSVSREKKERFSLILESASTNQTSMYLCASSLEKGNTEAFFGQGTRLTVV.

This clonotype was found many times. The genes are TRBV19 and TRBJ2-2; 10 bases fit TRBD2. Germline values: CDR1 LNHDA, CDR2 SQIVND (reference sequence). V lost 7 bases and J lost 5; bases outside the gene matches: 7. The CDR3 is made up of 15 amino acids. The CDR3 protein is CASTLLAGYTGELFF. DNA of the CDR3: TGTGCCAGTACCCTACTAGCGGGGTATACCGGGGAGCTGTTTTTT.

This clonotype showed up many times. V usage is TRBV2 and J usage is TRBJ2-2; 9 nucleotides agree with TRBD2. This CDR3 has 15 residues. Germline V lookup: CDR1 SNHLY, CDR2 FYNNEI. With 4 bases clipped from V and 1 base from J, the junction kept 1 base outside the gene matches. The CDR3, as DNA: TGTGCCAGCAGTGTAGCGGGGGAGAACACCGGGGAGCTGTTTTTT. Protein product: CASSVAGENTGELFF. Combining the CDR3 with reference TRBV2 and TRBJ2-2 gives the whole variable domain EPEVTQTPSHQVTQMGQEVILRCVPISNHLYFYWYRQILGQKVEFLVSFYNNEISEKSEIFDDQFSVERPDGSNFTLKIRSTKLEDSAMYFCASSVAGENTGELFFGEGSRLTVL.

This clonotype was counted at least ten times. The chain joins TRBV30 to TRBJ1-1; D is ambiguous. Germline CDR1 and CDR2: GTSNPN and SVGIG (reference sequence). The CDR3 length is 14 residues. V lost 0 bases and J 3 bases, leaving 11 bases between the germline ends. The CDR3 sequence is CAWSVRVGDTEAFF. The CDR3 nucleotides are TGTGCCTGGAGTGTACGGGTTGGGGACACTGAAGCTTTCTTT.

This clonotype was detected many times. The chain has TRBV20-1 and TRBJ2-1, with TRBD1 matching 7 bases. Per germline, CDR1 DFQATT and CDR2 SNEGSKA (reference sequence). V dropped 5 bases and J dropped 8; count of bases not matched to a gene: 6. The CDR3 is 12 residues long. The CDR3 reads CSAGDSLHEQFF. The CDR3 region has the DNA TGCAGTGCTGGGGACAGCCTCCATGAGCAGTTCTTC.

This clonotype was counted only a few times. A much more abundant neighbour one base away suggests this may be a read error. In this CDR3 the conserved last residue, phenylalanine or tryptophan, is missing, so a read error is likely. The chain couples TRBV12-3 or TRBV12-4 to TRBJ1-5; D gene unclear. The CDR3 is 12 amino acids. Between the trimmed V and J ends, which lost 6 bases and 4 bases, there was a span of 7 bases. Written as DNA, the CDR3 is TGTGCCAGCAGAAGAGGGAATCAGCCCCAGCATTCT. As protein: CASRRGNQPQHS.

This clonotype was counted many times. The CDR3 region has the DNA TGCAGTGCTGGGACAGGTTGGATGAATGAAGCTTTCTTT. It specifies CSAGTGWMNEAFF. This chain uses TRBV20-1 with TRBJ1-1; 8 nucleotides align to TRBD1. V dropped 5 bases and J dropped 7; count of bases not matched to a gene: 9. This CDR3 contains 13 residues. CDR1 is DFQATT and CDR2 is SNEGSKA in the germline V gene (reference sequence).

The table lists this clonotype with a few counts. The CDR3 loop is CASSPPGRSYPTDTQYF. The CDR3 nucleotides are TGTGCCAGCTCACCACCGGGCCGCTCCTACCCCACAGATACGCAGTATTTT. The chain links TRBV18 to TRBJ2-3; no firm D call. This CDR3 spans 17 amino acids. Germline V lookup: CDR1 KGHSH, CDR2 LQKENI. V was shortened by 0 bases and J by 2 bases, with 15 bases between the two germline ends. Filled out from reference TRBV18 and TRBJ2-3, the complete variable domain reads NAGVMQNPRHLVRRRGQEARLRCSPMKGHSHVYWYRQLPEEGLKFMVYLQKENIIDESGMPKERFSAEFPKEGPSILRIQQVVRGDSAAYFCASSPPGRSYPTDTQYFGPGTRLTVL.

The gene calls are TRBV29-1 and TRBJ1-1; the D is unclear. Trimming left V 4 bases short and J 1 base short, with 10 bases between. The V gene's germline CDR1 is SQVTM and CDR2 ANQGSEA. CDR3 length: 13 amino acids. The CDR3 spells CSVVTVENTEAFF. CDR3 sequence (DNA): TGCAGCGTTGTTACAGTAGAGAACACTGAAGCTTTCTTT.

The table lists this clonotype with many counts. V usage is TRBV19 and J usage is TRBJ1-2; 7 bases align to TRBD1. The CDR3 contains 13 residues. V was clipped by 7 bases and J by 7 bases; unmatched bases: 9. From germline, CDR1 is LNHDA and CDR2 SQIVND (reference sequence). CDR3 amino acids: CASNPRDRTGYTF. The CDR3 nucleotides are TGTGCCAGTAATCCACGGGACAGAACTGGCTACACCTTC.

In this sample, this clonotype turned up a few times. The chain joins TRBV7-8 to TRBJ2-5; D remains ambiguous. Between the trimmed V and J ends, which lost 1 base and 0 bases, there was a span of 6 bases. The CDR3 is 14 amino acids. Germline CDR1 is SGHVS and CDR2 is FQNEAQ. CDR3 bases: TGTGCCAGCAGCTTAGGCAGATACCAAGAGACCCAGTACTTC. Protein product: CASSLGRYQETQYF.

Ten or more counts support this clonotype. V usage is TRBV19 and J usage is TRBJ1-1; tentatively, D is TRBD1 (5 bases). CDR1 is LNHDA and CDR2 is SQIVND in the germline V gene (reference sequence). This CDR3 spans 14 amino acids. Trimming pared 3 bases from V and 0 bases from J, leaving 8 bases between. As DNA, the CDR3 is TGTGCCAGTAGTATGGGACTCCTGAACACTGAAGCTTTCTTT. Translation: CASSMGLLNTEAFF.

This clonotype was seen repeatedly, ten times or more. The chain combines TRBV6-5 with TRBJ2-7, with no clear D. Trimming left V 0 bases short and J 2 bases short, with 11 bases between. Germline V gene lookup returns CDR1 MNHEY and CDR2 SVGAGI. This CDR3 has 15 amino acids. As DNA, the CDR3 is TGTGCCAGCAGTTACTCCGCCAAGGGCCCCTACGAGCAGTACTTC. Its protein product is CASSYSAKGPYEQYF.

This clonotype was observed at least ten times. J is TRBJ2-1 and V is TRBV5-1, with no clear D. The V end was cut by 0 bases, the J end by 6 bases, with 13 bases between. Germline values: CDR1 SGHRS, CDR2 YFSETQ. CDR3 size: 15 residues. The CDR3 here is CASSLGQLHLNEQFF. CDR3 DNA sequence: TGCGCCAGCAGCTTGGGTCAACTGCATCTCAATGAGCAGTTCTTC. Using reference TRBV5-1 and TRBJ2-1 for the parts outside the CDR3, the full variable domain is KAGVTQTPRYLIKTRGQQVTLSCSPISGHRSVSWYQQTPGQGLQFLFEYFSETQRNKGNFPGRFSGRQFSNSRSEMNVSTLELGDSALYLCASSLGQLHLNEQFFGPGTRLTVL.

In the case of this clonotype: One junction end does not reproduce the germline sequence, and a read error may be involved. The chain has TRBV7-3 and TRBJ2-1, with D tentatively TRBD2 (6 bases). This CDR3 is built from 12 residues. The V gene's germline CDR1 is SGHTA and CDR2 FQGTGA. CDR3 bases: TGTGCCAGCAGCTCCGGTCCGGGGGAGCGGTTCTTC. This translates into CASSSGPGERFF.

This clonotype was counted ten times or more. This chain uses TRBV6-5 with TRBJ2-1; 10 bases agree with TRBD1. Germline CDR1 MNHEY, CDR2 SVGAGI. The CDR3 consists of 17 residues. Unmatched junction bases numbered 11, after V lost 0 bases and J lost 9 bases. The CDR3 DNA follows: TGTGCCAGCAGTTACTCCGGGACAGGGGACCTGGGGAGTGAGCAGTTCTTC. Translation gives CASSYSGTGDLGSEQFF.

This clonotype has at least ten counts. The chain recombines TRBV6-5 with TRBJ2-6, with TRBD1 matching over 7 bases. The V gene's germline CDR1 is MNHEY and CDR2 SVGAGI. The CDR3 totals 14 residues. Unmatched junction bases numbered 5, after V lost 10 bases and J lost 2 bases. CDR3 sequence (DNA): TGTGCCACTAAAACAGGGGCTGGGGCCAACGTCCTGACTTTC. Its translation is CATKTGAGANVLTF.

This clonotype was observed once. One junction end disagrees with the germline gene, perhaps due to a read error. This chain connects TRBV24-1 to TRBJ2-1; D perhaps matches TRBD1 (6 bases). Germline lookup yields CDR1 KGHDR and CDR2 SFDVKD. CDR3 length equals 13 residues. The CDR3 is CAASGGRGLEQFF. The CDR3, as DNA: TGTGCCGCCAGTGGTGGCAGGGGTTTAGAACAGTTCTTC.